This T cell receptor (beta chain) appears in the sequencing data of a study of T cells in Graves' hyperthyroidism and ophthalmopathy. Background on the study: Sampling of peripheral blood happened at initial diagnosis, prior to any treatment.

The study's findings and limits: Most thyroid-expanded clonotypes above 0.001 were also found in blood.

Patients having uncontrolled infection, another autoimmune disease, pregnancy or lactation were not included. V lost 6 bases to trimming and J lost 4 bases; unmatched junction nucleotides: 6. The CDR3 covers 14 residues. Germline V lookup: CDR1 SNHLY, CDR2 FYNNEI. Amplified TCR beta CDR3 regions derived from RNA transcripts. Researchers ran a first-round RT-PCR on the TCR CDR3 using the HTBI primer set. TCRdb used MiXCR to reprocess the multiplex PCR reads, holding one entry per CDR3 protein. Among around 760,000 distinct CDR3 sequences listed, 30% to 40% were seen once. Of note for this clonotype: What it binds is unknown.

Sequencing was carried out using blood. The source is a woman aged 40-49 years with Graves' hyperthyroidism. The gene calls are TRBV2 and TRBJ1-2; 9 nucleotides match TRBD1. The CDR3 coding sequence is TGTGCCAGCAGCGGACAGGGGCTCCCCTATGGCTACACCTTC. Protein: CASSGQGLPYGYTF.